Given below is one TCR beta chain in context. This sample stems from a study of cytomegalovirus exposure and HLA in healthy donors. The PCR used 60 Vbeta and 13 Jbeta primers. The protocol was immunoSEQ multiplex PCR, while the TCRdb copy is restricted to in-frame clones and leaves out a portion. This table has around 130,000 clones, roughly four fifths appearing once. V was pared by 1 base and J by 10 bases, with 11 bases of the junction left unmatched. The CDR3 has 17 residues. Per the germline V gene, CDR1 is LGHNA and CDR2 is YSLEER. The V gene is TRBV4-3, the J gene TRBJ2-2; the match to TRBD2 covers 11 bases. The origin of this receptor is a woman under 30 in good health and CMV-seronegative. Sequencing was carried out using PBMCs. The CDR3: CASSQGILAGGAEELFF. Here the CDR3 DNA reads TGCGCCAGCAGCCAAGGGATCCTAGCGGGGGGCGCTGAGGAGCTGTTTTTT.